The clone carrying this TCR beta chain was seen a few times. Its antigen is unknown. A constant-region primer served to make TCR beta cDNA from around 540 ng total RNA. TCR beta libraries came from three nested multiplex PCR rounds using slightly modified ARM-PCR. Researchers ran the first two PCR rounds for ten to eleven cycles each with TRBV1-TRBV30 forward primers and a C-beta reverse primer. One entry per CDR3 protein results from TCRdb running MiXCR on the multiplex PCR reads. The sample holds about 180,000 distinct CDR3 sequences, 50% to 75% seen once. These data originate in a study of tumor-infiltrating lymphocytes in primary liver carcinoma. The study's findings and limits: Against blood, tumors held a significantly higher top-250-clone fraction (p = 0.039).

Looked up from germline, CDR1 is SQVTM and CDR2 is ANQGSEA. The ends lost 3 bases at V and 0 bases at J; junction bases unmatched: 6. The CDR3 totals 15 residues. They got blood RNA out of unsorted whole blood and also pulled out germline DNA. The chain has TRBV29-1 and TRBJ1-2; 8 positions agree with TRBD1. The sequencing input was peripheral blood. This clonotype originated in a man in his forties with primary liver carcinoma and hepatitis B virus infection. The CDR3 spells CSVETGVQSNYGYTF. CDR3 nucleotides: TGCAGCGTTGAGACAGGGGTTCAATCTAACTATGGCTACACCTTC.